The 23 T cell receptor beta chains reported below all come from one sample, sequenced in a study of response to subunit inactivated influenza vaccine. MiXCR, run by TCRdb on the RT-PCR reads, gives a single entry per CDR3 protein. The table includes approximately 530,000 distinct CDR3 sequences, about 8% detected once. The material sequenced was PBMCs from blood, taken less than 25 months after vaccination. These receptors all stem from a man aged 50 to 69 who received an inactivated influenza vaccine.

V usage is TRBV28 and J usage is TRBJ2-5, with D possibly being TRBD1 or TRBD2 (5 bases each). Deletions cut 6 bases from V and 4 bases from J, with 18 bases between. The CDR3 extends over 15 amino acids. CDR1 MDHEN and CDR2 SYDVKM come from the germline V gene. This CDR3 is CASRLGGQGRETQYF. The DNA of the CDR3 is TGTGCCAGCAGACTCGGCGGGCAGGGACGAGAGACCCAGTACTTC.

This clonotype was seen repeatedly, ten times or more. Here the CDR3 reads CASSQGGRYTEAFF. In DNA form, the CDR3 reads TGTGCCAGCAGTCAAGGGGGGCGGTACACTGAAGCTTTCTTT. The chain is built from TRBV12-3 or TRBV12-4 and TRBJ1-1; D is possibly TRBD1 (6 bases). The CDR3 is made up of 14 amino acids. V was cut by 5 bases and J by 3 bases, with 13 bases left in between.

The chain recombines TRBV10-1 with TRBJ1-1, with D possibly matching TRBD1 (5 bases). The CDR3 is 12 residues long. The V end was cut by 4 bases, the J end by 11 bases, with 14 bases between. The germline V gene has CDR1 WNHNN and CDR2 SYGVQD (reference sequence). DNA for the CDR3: TGCGCCAGCAGTGTTGACAGAGGTCCGGCTTTCTTT. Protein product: CASSVDRGPAFF.

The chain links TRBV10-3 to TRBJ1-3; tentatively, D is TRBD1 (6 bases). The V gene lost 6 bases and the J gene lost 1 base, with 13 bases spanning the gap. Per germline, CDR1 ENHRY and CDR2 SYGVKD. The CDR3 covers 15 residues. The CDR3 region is CAISPSDRSGNTIYF. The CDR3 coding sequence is TGTGCCATCAGCCCCTCAGACAGGTCTGGAAACACCATATATTTT.

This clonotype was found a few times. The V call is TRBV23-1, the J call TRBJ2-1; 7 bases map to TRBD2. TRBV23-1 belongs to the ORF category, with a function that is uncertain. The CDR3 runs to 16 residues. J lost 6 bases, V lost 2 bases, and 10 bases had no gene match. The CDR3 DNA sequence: TGCGCCAGCAGTCAAATAGCGGGCGAAAACCTCAATGAGCAGTTCTTC. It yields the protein CASSQIAGENLNEQFF.

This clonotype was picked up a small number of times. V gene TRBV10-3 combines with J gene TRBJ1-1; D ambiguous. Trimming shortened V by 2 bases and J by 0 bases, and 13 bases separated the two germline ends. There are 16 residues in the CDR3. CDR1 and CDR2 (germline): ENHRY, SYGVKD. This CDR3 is CAISESSKEMNTEAFF. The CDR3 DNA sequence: TGTGCCATCAGTGAGAGTTCAAAGGAGATGAACACTGAAGCTTTCTTT.

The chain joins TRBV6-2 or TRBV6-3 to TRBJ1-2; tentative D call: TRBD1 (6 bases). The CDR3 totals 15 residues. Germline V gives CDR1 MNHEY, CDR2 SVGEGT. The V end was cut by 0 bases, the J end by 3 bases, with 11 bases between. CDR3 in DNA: TGTGCCAGCAGTTACTCAACAGGGTCCTACTATGGCTACACCTTC. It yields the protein CASSYSTGSYYGYTF.

The CDR3 here is CSWAGQADTEAFF. The CDR3 nucleotides are TGCAGCTGGGCGGGACAGGCGGACACTGAAGCTTTCTTT. The chain has TRBV20-1 and TRBJ1-1; TRBD1 agrees at 8 bases. CDR3 length equals 13 residues. Germline V gene data show CDR1 as DFQATT and CDR2 as SNEGSKA (reference sequence).

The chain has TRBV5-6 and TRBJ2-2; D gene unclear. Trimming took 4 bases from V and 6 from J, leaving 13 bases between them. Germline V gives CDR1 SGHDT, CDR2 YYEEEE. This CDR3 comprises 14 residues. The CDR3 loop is CASSPGRRSGELFF. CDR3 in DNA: TGTGCCAGCAGCCCCGGGCGTCGCTCCGGGGAGCTGTTTTTT.

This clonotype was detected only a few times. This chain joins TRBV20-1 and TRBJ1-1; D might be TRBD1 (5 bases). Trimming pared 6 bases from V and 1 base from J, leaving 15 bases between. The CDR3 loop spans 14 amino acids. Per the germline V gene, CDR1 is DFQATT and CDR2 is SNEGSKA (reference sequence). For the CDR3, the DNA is TGCAGTGCCCCACTTGACAGATCGAACACTGAAGCTTTCTTT. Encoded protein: CSAPLDRSNTEAFF.

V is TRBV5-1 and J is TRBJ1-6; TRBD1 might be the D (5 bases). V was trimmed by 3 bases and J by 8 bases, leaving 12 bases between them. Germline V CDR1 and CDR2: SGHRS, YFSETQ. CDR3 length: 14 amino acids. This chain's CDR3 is CASSSGPADSPLHF. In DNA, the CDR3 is TGCGCCAGCAGCTCGGGGCCGGCGGATTCACCCCTCCACTTT.

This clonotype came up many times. CDR3 sequence (DNA): TGTGCCAGCAGCTTAGTTAGGACAGGGAACTACGAGCAGTACTTC. Translating gives CASSLVRTGNYEQYF. The rearrangement uses TRBV7-2 and TRBJ2-7, with 8 bases that match TRBD1. Germline V gene data show CDR1 as SGHTA and CDR2 as FQGNSA. The CDR3 length is 15 residues. V was pared by 1 base and J by 3 bases, with 5 bases of the junction left unmatched.

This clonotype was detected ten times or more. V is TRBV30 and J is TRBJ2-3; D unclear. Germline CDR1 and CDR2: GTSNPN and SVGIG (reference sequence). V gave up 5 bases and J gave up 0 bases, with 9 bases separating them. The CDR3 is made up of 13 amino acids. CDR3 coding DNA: TGTGCCTGGGCCGGGCCCAGCACAGATACGCAGTATTTT. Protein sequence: CAWAGPSTDTQYF.

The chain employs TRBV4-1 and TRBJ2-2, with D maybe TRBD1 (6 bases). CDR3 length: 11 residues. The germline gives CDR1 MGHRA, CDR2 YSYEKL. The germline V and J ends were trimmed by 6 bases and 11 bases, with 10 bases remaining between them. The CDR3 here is CASRGRGELFF. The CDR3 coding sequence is TGCGCCAGCAGGGGCAGGGGTGAGCTGTTTTTT.

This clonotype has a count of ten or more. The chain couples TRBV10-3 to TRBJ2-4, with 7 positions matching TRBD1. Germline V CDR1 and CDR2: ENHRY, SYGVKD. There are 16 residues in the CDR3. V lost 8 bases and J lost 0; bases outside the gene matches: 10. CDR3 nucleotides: TGTGCCATCGCCCCCACAGGGGCGATAGCCAAAAACATTCAGTACTTC. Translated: CAIAPTGAIAKNIQYF.

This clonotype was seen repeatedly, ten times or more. This CDR3 reads CASSYSAPNYGYTF. The DNA of the CDR3 is TGTGCCAGCAGTTACTCCGCTCCTAACTATGGCTACACCTTC. V gene TRBV6-2 or TRBV6-3 combines with J gene TRBJ1-2; D gene ambiguous. Germline CDR1 is MNHEY and CDR2 is SVGEGT. V dropped 0 bases and J dropped 0 bases, with 5 bases sitting between them. The CDR3 length is 14 residues.

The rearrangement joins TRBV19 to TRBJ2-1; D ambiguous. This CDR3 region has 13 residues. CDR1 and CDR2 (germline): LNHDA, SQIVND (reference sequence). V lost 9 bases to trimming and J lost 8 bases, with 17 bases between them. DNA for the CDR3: TGTGCCAGCAAAAGCCCCCCTTTGGATGAGCAGTTCTTC. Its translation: CASKSPPLDEQFF. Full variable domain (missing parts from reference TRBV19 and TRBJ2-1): DGGITQSPKYLFRKEGQNVTLSCEQNLNHDAMYWYRQDPGQGLRLIYYSQIVNDFQKGDIAEGYSVSREKKESFPLTVTSAQKNPTAFYLCASKSPPLDEQFFGPGTRLTVL.

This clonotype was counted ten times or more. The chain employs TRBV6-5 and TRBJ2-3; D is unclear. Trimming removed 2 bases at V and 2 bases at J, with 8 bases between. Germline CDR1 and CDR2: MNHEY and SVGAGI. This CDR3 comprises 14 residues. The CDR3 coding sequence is TGTGCCAGCAGTTACAATCCGGTCACAGATACGCAGTATTTT. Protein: CASSYNPVTDTQYF.

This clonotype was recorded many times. The CDR3 DNA is TGTGCCAGCAGTATCGACGGAGGTGAAGCTTTCTTT. It codes for CASSIDGGEAFF. The chain links TRBV12-3 or TRBV12-4 to TRBJ1-1; D remains unclear. V was pared by 5 bases and J by 7 bases, with 11 bases between. The CDR3 is made up of 12 amino acids.

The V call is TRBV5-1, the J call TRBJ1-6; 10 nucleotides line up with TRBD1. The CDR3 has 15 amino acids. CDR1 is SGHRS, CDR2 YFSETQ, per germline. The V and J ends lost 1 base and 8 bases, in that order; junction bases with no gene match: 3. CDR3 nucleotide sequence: TGCGCCAGCAGCTTGCCCGGGACAGGGGATTCACCCCTCCACTTT. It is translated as CASSLPGTGDSPLHF.

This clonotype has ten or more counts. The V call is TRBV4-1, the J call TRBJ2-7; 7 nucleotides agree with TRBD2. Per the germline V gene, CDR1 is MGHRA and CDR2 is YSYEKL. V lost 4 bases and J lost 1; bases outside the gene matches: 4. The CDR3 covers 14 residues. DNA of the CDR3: TGCGCCAGCAGCCCCGGGGGGTTGTCCTACGAGCAGTACTTC. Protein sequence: CASSPGGLSYEQYF.

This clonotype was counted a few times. The DNA of the CDR3 is TGTGCCACCAGTGATGACCAGGAGCAGTTCTTC. Its protein is CATSDDQEQFF. V is TRBV24-1 and J is TRBJ2-1, with D unresolved. This CDR3 comprises 11 residues. V was shortened by 3 bases and J by 10 bases, with 6 bases between the two germline ends. Germline V gene data show CDR1 as KGHDR and CDR2 as SFDVKD.

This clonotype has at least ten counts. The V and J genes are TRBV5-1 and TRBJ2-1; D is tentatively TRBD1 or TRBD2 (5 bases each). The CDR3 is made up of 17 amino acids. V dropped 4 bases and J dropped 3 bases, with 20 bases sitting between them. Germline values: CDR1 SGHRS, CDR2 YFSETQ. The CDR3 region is CASSRTFLRGNYNEQFF. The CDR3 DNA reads TGCGCCAGCAGCCGGACATTCCTTCGAGGGAACTACAATGAGCAGTTCTTC. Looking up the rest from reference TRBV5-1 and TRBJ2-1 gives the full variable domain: KAGVTQTPRYLIKTRGQQVTLSCSPISGHRSVSWYQQTPGQGLQFLFEYFSETQRNKGNFPGRFSGRQFSNSRSEMNVSTLELGDSALYLCASSRTFLRGNYNEQFFGPGTRLTVL.